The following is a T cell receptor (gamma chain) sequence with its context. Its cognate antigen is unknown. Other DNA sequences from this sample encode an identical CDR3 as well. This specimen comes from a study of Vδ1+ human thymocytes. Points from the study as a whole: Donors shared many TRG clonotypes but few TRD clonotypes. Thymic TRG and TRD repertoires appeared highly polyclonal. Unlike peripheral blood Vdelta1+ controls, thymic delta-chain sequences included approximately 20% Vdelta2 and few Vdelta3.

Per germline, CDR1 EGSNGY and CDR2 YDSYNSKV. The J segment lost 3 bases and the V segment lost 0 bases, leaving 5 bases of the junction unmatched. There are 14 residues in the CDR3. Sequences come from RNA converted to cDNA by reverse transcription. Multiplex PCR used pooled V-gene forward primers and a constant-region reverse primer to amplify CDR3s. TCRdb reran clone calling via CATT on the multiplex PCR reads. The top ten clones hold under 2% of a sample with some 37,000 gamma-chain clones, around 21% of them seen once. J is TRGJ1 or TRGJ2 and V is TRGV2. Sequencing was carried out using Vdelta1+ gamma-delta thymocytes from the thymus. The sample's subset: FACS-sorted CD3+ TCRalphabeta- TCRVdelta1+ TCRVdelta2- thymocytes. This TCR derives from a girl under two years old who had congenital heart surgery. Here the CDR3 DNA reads TGTGCCACCTGGGACGGGCGGCCTTATTATAAGAAACTCTTT. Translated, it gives CATWDGRPYYKKLF.